This TCR beta chain was recovered during a study of blood T cells in healthy people across ages (dated by TCRdb to the mid-2010s). Background on the whole study: In model experiments, roughly one uniquely barcoded TCR beta cDNA molecule per two T cells was captured by template switching. Age-related changes in TCR beta repertoire diversity were measured in the study by deep sequencing normalized with unique cDNA molecular identifiers. Four age groups were formed from the donors: young (average roughly 15 years), middle-aged (just under 40), aged (roughly 59) and long-lived (about 80). Donors of different ages were randomly distributed across sequencing lanes to avoid experimental bias. Two additional independent replicas of 1 million unique cDNA reads from the same blood draw were analyzed for two donors (one aged 18 to 30 and one aged 80 or older).

As concerns this clonotype: The clone's antigen remains unknown. No per-base quality is available; no much larger clone lies one base away.

Systemically healthy Caucasian individuals from Russia, approximately 39 in total and aged roughly 6 to 95 years, were included as donors. Each donor gave ten milliliters of peripheral blood, drawn into EDTA-treated Vacutainer tubes. Ficoll-Paque density-gradient centrifugation was used to isolate PBMCs, with at least 6.5 million per sample. Trizol reagent was used to extract total RNA from the PBMCs, yielding at least 6 micrograms per sample. For every donor, flow cytometry on a PBMC aliquot measured the percentage of naive CD45RAhigh/CD27high T cells. Receptor libraries were prepared by 5' RACE. The instrument given in TCRdb is Illumina HiSeq 2500. A second PCR of roughly 7 to 11 cycles was performed with a sample-barcoded 5' primer and a J-beta primer mix. Each TCR beta cDNA molecule received a unique molecular identifier from a template-switch 5' adaptor carrying 12 random nucleotides. Each sample yielded at least 2.5 million CDR3-containing paired-end reads. First-strand cDNA synthesis was performed from all RNA using the Mint cDNA synthesis kit, with priming by a TRBC-specific oligonucleotide. All cDNA was treated with uracil-DNA glycosylase and then went through a first 18-cycle PCR with the universal primers M1SS and BC2_uni_R. From the authors' description of their analysis: For normalization, 1 million high-quality reads were randomly selected from each sample, with every read carrying a distinct molecular identifier. Instead of being binned into consensus sequences, reads that shared molecular identifiers were thrown out. MiTCR, with a Q25 quality threshold and the strictest error-elimination algorithm, was used for CDR3 identification, clonotype clustering and error correction. A nonparametric unseen species model with Euler transformation was used to estimate a lower bound on total TCR beta diversity. In TCRdb, the public reads were trimmed at Q25 with fastp and aligned with MiXCR, with productive beta chains retained. When rows share a CDR3 protein, they turn into one entry using the most common DNA and genes. What appears here as the V and J calls and clone size reflects TCRdb's work, not the paper's. The sample table contains about 1,500,000 distinct CDR3 sequences; only one count was recorded for 42% of them. 7.9% of the sample is taken by the ten largest.

V loses 5 bases of germline sequence and J loses 5 bases, and the interval between the two ends is 16 bases. The CDR3 holds 16 amino acids from the cysteine to the phenylalanine. Of all the DNA, just the CDR3 is kept, 48 bases in frame from base 1. In the germline V gene, CDR1 corresponds to SGHAT and CDR2 to FQNNGV. General study outcomes and caveats: There was a strong correlation between observed TCR beta diversity and the percentage of naive T cells measured by flow cytometry. Because donor CMV infection status was unknown, age-related changes in expanded clonotypes were potentially confounded. Compared with the aged group, more naive CD4+ T cells, fewer expanded clones and increased TCR diversity were shown by the long-lived group, suggesting age selection. Observed TCR beta diversity per million T cells fell roughly linearly with age, and a significant reduction was already apparent by age around 40. Estimates of total diversity from one million sequenced T cells were regarded as lower bounds and underestimates. Because profiling used bulk unsorted PBMCs, naive and antigen-experienced compartments could not be compared conclusively.

The sample was blood. This receptor was identified in a woman between 18 and 29 years old in good health. The sequence joins TRBV11-2 to TRBJ2-6; the D gene is perhaps TRBD1, from 6 matching bases. Here is the DNA: TGTGCCAGCAGCATCGCCCAGGGGTCCTGGGCCAACGTCCTGACTTTC. Its translation is CASSIAQGSWANVLTF.